This T cell receptor beta chain was identified during a study of blood T cell repertoires in COVID-19. Study background: Whether acute or convalescent, the COVID-19 samples came from the United States, Italy and Spain. Sources were T cells, B-cell-depleted T cells, or PBMCs; the material itself was cDNA or gDNA.

In the source study's methods: Reference gene primer amplification gave estimated nucleated cell counts. Generated by immunoSEQ multiplex PCR, the TCRdb table keeps only in-frame clones and is missing some. The V and J calls and clone size were taken over from that table, and D and trimming were inferred from the DNA. Counted here are about 66,000 clones, around 84% occurring once; the ten biggest clones make up just under 7%. The CDR3 has 16 amino acids. V was pared by 5 bases and J by 6 bases, with 14 bases of the junction left unmatched. CDR1 and CDR2 from the germline V gene are LGHDT and YNNKEL (reference sequence).

The genes are TRBV3-1 (or the pseudogene TRBV3-2) and TRBJ2-3; 7 nucleotides line up with TRBD1. The TCR comes from a man aged 45-65 years with active COVID-19. The sequencing sample was made of peripheral blood. The CDR3 region has the DNA TGTGCCAGCAGCATCCGACAGGGACGACGTTGGGATACGCAGTATTTT. It specifies CASSIRQGRRWDTQYF.